One sample yielded the 13 T cell receptor beta chains listed below, sequenced in a study of blood T cell repertoires in COVID-19. Assay used: immunoSEQ multiplex PCR; TCRdb lists only in-frame clones, some missing. The table records some 76,000 clones, approximately 90% of them present only once. Material for sequencing was peripheral blood. The receptor set was obtained from a human donor in a cohort sampled during active COVID-19.

The chain recombines TRBV6-2 or TRBV6-3 with TRBJ1-5; no clear D. Trimming removed 6 bases at V and 1 base at J, with 7 bases between. This CDR3 is 13 amino acids long. Germline values: CDR1 MNHEY, CDR2 SVGEGT. CDR3 loop: CASSSRSNQPQHF. Written as DNA, the CDR3 is TGTGCCAGCAGCTCTCGGAGCAATCAGCCCCAGCATTTT.

The rearrangement links TRBV7-2 to TRBJ2-3; 9 bases are shared with TRBD2. CDR1 and CDR2 (germline): SGHTA, FQGNSA. The CDR3 runs 14 residues. V lost 5 bases and J lost 4; bases outside the gene matches: 4. The CDR3 reads CASSRGGASDTQYF. As DNA, the CDR3 is TGTGCCAGCAGCCGCGGGGGGGCATCAGATACGCAGTATTTT.

J is TRBJ2-1 and V is TRBV7-9; D unresolved. CDR1 is SEHNR, CDR2 FQNEAQ, per germline (reference sequence). V was pared by 0 bases and J by 0 bases, with 6 bases between. The CDR3 is made up of 15 amino acids. CDR3 residues: CASSLARSSYNEQFF. CDR3 bases: TGTGCCAGCAGCTTAGCGCGGAGCTCCTACAATGAGCAGTTCTTC.

The chain joins TRBV4-3 to TRBJ2-1; 8 bases agree with TRBD1. V was clipped by 4 bases and J by 4 bases; unmatched bases: 6. CDR1 is LGHNA and CDR2 is YSLEER in the germline V gene. This CDR3 spans 15 amino acids. CDR3 protein: CASSPGTGTYNEQFF. The CDR3 DNA reads as TGCGCCAGCAGCCCCGGGACAGGAACTTACAATGAGCAGTTCTTC.

The chain's CDR3 is CASSYGRGWNTEAFF. The CDR3 coding sequence is TGTGCCAGCAGTTACGGGCGGGGGTGGAACACTGAAGCTTTCTTT. The chain recombines TRBV6-2 or TRBV6-3 with TRBJ1-1, with D possibly being TRBD1 (5 bases). CDR3 length: 15 amino acids. V was pared by 2 bases and J by 1 base, with 11 bases between. Germline CDR1 reads MNHEY; CDR2 reads SVGEGT.

The chain employs TRBV7-3 and TRBJ2-2; tentative D call: TRBD2 (6 bases). V shed 1 base and J shed 0 bases, with 9 bases lying between them. This CDR3 has 16 amino acids. CDR1 SGHTA and CDR2 FQGTGA come from the germline V gene. The CDR3 protein is CASSLMAGSNTGELFF. The CDR3 bases are TGTGCCAGCAGCTTAATGGCGGGGTCGAACACCGGGGAGCTGTTTTTT.

The chain combines TRBV29-1 with TRBJ2-5; D is uncertain. Trimming removed 4 bases at V and 4 bases at J, with 13 bases between. This CDR3 region has 13 residues. The germline V gene encodes CDR1 SQVTM and CDR2 ANQGSEA. The CDR3: CSVVTVRGETQYF. CDR3 sequence (DNA): TGCAGCGTTGTAACCGTCAGAGGAGAGACCCAGTACTTC.

The chain recombines TRBV3-1 (or the pseudogene TRBV3-2) with TRBJ1-2; 7 positions match TRBD1. V gave up 7 bases and J gave up 8 bases; unmatched junction bases: 10. The CDR3 has 13 amino acids. Germline CDR1 and CDR2: LGHDT and YNNKEL (reference sequence). The CDR3 spells CASTREGADGYTF. CDR3 DNA: TGTGCCAGCACCCGGGAGGGGGCGGACGGCTACACCTTC.

The chain links TRBV5-4 to TRBJ2-2; D is possibly TRBD2 (5 bases). V lost 4 bases and J 4 bases, leaving 20 bases between the germline ends. The CDR3 totals 17 residues. The germline gives CDR1 SGHNT, CDR2 YYREEE (reference sequence). CDR3 DNA: TGTGCCAGCAGCCCCCCCGGGATAGCCCCGGGCACCGGGGAGCTGTTTTTT. As protein: CASSPPGIAPGTGELFF.

The gene calls are TRBV15 and TRBJ2-5; 10 bases line up with TRBD2. This CDR3 contains 18 residues. The V and J ends lost 1 base and 1 base, in that order; junction bases with no gene match: 9. CDR1 and CDR2 (germline): LNHNV, YYDKDF (reference sequence). CDR3 in DNA: TGTGCCACCAGCAGAGGAGGGGCTAGCGGGGGTGTCCAAGAGACCCAGTACTTC. Translated, it gives CATSRGGASGGVQETQYF.

The CDR3 coding sequence is TGCGCCAGCTCATATCAAGGGGAGGCCGGGGAGCTGTTTTTT. Translated, it gives CASSYQGEAGELFF. V and J are TRBV5-1 and TRBJ2-2, with D possibly being TRBD2 (6 bases). V gave up 7 bases and J gave up 6 bases, with 16 bases separating them. The germline CDR1 and CDR2 sequences are SGHRS and YFSETQ. The CDR3 is 14 residues long.

The chain is built from TRBV4-2 and TRBJ1-2; 8 nucleotides agree with TRBD1. Trimming took 4 bases from V and 6 from J; bases not matched to a gene: 7. The germline V gene encodes CDR1 LGHNA and CDR2 YNFKEQ. The CDR3 has 14 amino acids. The CDR3 here is CASSPPDRENGYTF. The CDR3 region has the DNA TGTGCCAGCAGCCCCCCGGACAGGGAGAATGGCTACACCTTC.

This chain links TRBV5-4 with TRBJ2-5, with TRBD2 matching over 10 bases. V lost 4 bases, J lost 1 base, and 4 bases stayed unmatched. The CDR3 sequence is 15 residues long. CDR1 and CDR2 (germline): SGHNT, YYREEE (reference sequence). The CDR3 spells CASSIVAGGQETQYF. In nucleotides, the CDR3 is TGTGCCAGCAGCATAGTAGCGGGGGGCCAAGAGACCCAGTACTTC.